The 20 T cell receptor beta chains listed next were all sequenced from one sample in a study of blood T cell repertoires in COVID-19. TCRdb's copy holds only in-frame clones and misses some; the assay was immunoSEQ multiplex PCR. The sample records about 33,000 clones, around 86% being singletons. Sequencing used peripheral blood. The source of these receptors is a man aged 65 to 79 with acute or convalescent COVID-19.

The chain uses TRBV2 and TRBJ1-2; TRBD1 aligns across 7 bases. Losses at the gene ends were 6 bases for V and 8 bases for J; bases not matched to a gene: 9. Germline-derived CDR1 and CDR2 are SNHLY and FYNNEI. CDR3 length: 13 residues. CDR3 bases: TGTGCCAGCAGCTTCGACAGGGTAGAGGGCTACACCTTC. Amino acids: CASSFDRVEGYTF.

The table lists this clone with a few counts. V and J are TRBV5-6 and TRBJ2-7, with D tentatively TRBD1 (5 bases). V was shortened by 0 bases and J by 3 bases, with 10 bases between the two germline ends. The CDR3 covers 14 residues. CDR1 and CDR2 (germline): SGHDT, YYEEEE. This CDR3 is CASSLAYRLYEQYF. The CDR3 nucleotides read TGTGCCAGCAGCTTGGCGTACAGGCTCTACGAGCAGTACTTC.

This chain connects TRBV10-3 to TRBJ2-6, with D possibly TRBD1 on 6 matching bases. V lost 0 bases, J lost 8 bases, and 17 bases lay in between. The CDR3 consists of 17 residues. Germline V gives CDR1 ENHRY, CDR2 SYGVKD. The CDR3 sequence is CAISESRGNSWSNVLTF. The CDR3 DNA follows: TGTGCCATCAGTGAGTCCAGGGGAAACTCCTGGTCCAACGTCCTGACTTTC.

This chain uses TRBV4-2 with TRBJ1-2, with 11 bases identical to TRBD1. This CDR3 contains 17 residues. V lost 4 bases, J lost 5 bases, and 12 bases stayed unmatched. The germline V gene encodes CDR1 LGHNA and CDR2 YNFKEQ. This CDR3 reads CASSLAAGQGVGYGYTF. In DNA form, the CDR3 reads TGTGCCAGCAGCCTAGCAGCGGGACAGGGGGTGGGATATGGCTACACCTTC.

The CDR3 DNA is TGTGCCAGTAGTTCCGAGGTTAGCGACAACTACAATGAGCAGTTCTTC. Encoded protein: CASSSEVSDNYNEQFF. The chain couples TRBV19 to TRBJ2-1; D might be TRBD2 (5 bases). CDR1 LNHDA and CDR2 SQIVND come from the germline V gene (reference sequence). The CDR3 runs to 16 residues. Trimming left V 5 bases short and J 3 bases short, with 17 bases between.

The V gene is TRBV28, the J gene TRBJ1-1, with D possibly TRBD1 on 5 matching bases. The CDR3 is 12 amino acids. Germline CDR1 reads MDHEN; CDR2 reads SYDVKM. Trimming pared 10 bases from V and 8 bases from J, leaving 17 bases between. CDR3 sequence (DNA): TGTGCCACCTTTACAGGCAATCAGGAAGCTTTCTTT. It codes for CATFTGNQEAFF.

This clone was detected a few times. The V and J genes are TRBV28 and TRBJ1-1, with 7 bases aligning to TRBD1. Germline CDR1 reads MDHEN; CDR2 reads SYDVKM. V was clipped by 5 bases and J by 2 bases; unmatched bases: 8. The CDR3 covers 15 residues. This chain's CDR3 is CASSGRQGLNTEAFF. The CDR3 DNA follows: TGTGCCAGCAGTGGGAGACAGGGTTTAAACACTGAAGCTTTCTTT.

The CDR3: CASSRSDSSYEQYF. The DNA for the CDR3 is TGCGCCAGCAGCCGTAGCGATAGCTCCTACGAGCAGTACTTC. The chain joins TRBV4-3 to TRBJ2-7, with D possibly matching TRBD2 (5 bases). Germline CDR1 is LGHNA and CDR2 is YSLEER. Between the trimmed V and J ends, which lost 4 bases and 0 bases, there was a span of 10 bases. The CDR3 totals 14 residues.

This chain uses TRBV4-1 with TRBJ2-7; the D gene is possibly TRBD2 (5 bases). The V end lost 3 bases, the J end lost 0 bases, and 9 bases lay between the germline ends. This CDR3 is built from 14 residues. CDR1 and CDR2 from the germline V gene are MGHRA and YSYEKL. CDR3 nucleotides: TGCGCCAGCAGCCAGGCGGCGGGCTCCTACGAGCAGTACTTC. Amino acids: CASSQAAGSYEQYF.

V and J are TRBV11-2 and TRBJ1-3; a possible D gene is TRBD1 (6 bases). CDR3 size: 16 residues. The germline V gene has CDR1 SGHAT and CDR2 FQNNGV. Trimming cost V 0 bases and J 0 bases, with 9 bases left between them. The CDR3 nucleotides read TGTGCCAGCAGCTTAGATCAGGGGTTCTCTGGAAACACCATATATTTT. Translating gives CASSLDQGFSGNTIYF.

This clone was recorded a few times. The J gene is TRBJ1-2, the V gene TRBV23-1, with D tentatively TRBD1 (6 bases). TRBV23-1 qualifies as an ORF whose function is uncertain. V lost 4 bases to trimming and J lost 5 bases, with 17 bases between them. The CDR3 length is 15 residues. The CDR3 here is CASSPGGPGSYGYTF. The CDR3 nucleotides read TGCGCCAGCAGTCCGGGGGGGCCAGGGTCGTATGGCTACACCTTC.

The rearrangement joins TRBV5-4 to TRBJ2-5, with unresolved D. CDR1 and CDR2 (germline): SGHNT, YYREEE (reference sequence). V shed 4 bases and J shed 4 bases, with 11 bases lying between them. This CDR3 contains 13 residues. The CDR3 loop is CASSVTGRETQYF. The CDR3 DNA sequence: TGTGCCAGCAGCGTGACTGGTCGAGAGACCCAGTACTTC. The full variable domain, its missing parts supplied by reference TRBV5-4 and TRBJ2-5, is ETGVTQSPTHLIKTRGQQVTLRCSSQSGHNTVSWYQQALGQGPQFIFQYYREEENGRGNFPPRFSGLQFPNYSSELNVNALELDDSALYLCASSVTGRETQYFGPGTRLLVL.

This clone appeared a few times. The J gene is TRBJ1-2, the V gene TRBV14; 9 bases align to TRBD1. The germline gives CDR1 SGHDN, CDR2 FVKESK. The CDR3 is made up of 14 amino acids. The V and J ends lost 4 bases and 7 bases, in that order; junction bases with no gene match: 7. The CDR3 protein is CASSRDRARAGYTF. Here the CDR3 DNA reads TGTGCCAGCAGCCGGGACAGGGCACGGGCTGGCTACACCTTC.

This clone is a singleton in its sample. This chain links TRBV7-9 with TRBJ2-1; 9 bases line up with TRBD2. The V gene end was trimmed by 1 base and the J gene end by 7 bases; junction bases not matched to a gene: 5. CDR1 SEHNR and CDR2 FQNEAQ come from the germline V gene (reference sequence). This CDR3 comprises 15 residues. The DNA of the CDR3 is TGTGCCAGCAGCTTAGTAATAGCGGGGGCAAATGAGCAGTTCTTC. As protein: CASSLVIAGANEQFF.

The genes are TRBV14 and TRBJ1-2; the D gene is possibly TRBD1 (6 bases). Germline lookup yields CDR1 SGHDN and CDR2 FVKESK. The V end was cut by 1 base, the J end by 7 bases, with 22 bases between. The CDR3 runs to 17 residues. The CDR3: CASSQAPLRGRGSGYTF. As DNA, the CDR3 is TGTGCCAGCAGCCAAGCACCCCTCAGGGGTCGGGGAAGTGGCTACACCTTC.

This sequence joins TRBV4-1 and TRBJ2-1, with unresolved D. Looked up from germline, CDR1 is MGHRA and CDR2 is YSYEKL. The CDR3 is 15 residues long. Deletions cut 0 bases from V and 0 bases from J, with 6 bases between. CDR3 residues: CASSQDRSSYNEQFF. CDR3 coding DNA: TGCGCCAGCAGCCAAGACAGAAGCTCCTACAATGAGCAGTTCTTC.

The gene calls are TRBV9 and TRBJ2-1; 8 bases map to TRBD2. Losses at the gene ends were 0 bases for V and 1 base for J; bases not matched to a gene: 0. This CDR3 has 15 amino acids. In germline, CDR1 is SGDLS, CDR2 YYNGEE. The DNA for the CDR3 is TGTGCCAGCAGCGTAGGCGGGAGGTCCTACAATGAGCAGTTCTTC. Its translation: CASSVGGRSYNEQFF.

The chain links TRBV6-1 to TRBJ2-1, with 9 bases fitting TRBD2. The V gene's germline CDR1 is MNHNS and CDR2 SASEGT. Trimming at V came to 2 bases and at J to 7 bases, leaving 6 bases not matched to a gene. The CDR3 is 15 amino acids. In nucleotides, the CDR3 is TGTGCCAGCAGTGAACATGCGGGAGGGCAAAATGAGCAGTTCTTC. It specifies CASSEHAGGQNEQFF.

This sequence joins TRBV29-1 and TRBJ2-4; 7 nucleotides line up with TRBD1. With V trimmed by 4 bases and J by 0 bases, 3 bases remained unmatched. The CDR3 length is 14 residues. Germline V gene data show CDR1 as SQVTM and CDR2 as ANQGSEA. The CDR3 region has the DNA TGCAGCGTTGCCAGGGGGATAGCCAAAAACATTCAGTACTTC. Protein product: CSVARGIAKNIQYF.

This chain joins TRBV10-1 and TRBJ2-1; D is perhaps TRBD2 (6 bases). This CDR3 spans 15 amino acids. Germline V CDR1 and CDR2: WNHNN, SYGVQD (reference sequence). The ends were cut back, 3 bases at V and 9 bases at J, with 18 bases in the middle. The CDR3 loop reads CASSDPWGTGGEQFF. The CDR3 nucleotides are TGCGCCAGCAGTGATCCCTGGGGGACCGGGGGTGAGCAGTTCTTC.